Each of the 25 T cell receptor beta chains below was sequenced from the same sample in a study of control samples from healthy donors and cancer patients. TCRdb keeps only in-frame clones here, not all; method: immunoSEQ multiplex PCR. The repertoire holds 90,000 to 100,000 clones, with approximately 81% as singletons. The sequencing sample was made of blood. Source of these receptors: a woman aged 25 to 39 in good health.

The V gene is TRBV21-1, the J gene TRBJ2-5; TRBD2, as called in the table, went unchecked against the DNA. TRBV21-1 is an annotated pseudogene. This CDR3 is 15 amino acids long. CDR3 protein: CASSGGLAGGKTQYF. CDR3 DNA: TGTGCCAGCAGCGGAGGACTAGCGGGGGGGAAGACCCAGTACTTC.

The genes are TRBV6-5 and TRBJ2-3; 13 bases line up with TRBD2. CDR3 length equals 16 residues. V shed 0 bases and J 4 bases; nucleotides not matched to a gene: 1. The germline CDR1 and CDR2 sequences are MNHEY and SVGAGI. CDR3 in DNA: TGTGCCAGCAGTTACTCCGGGACTAGCGGGGCAGATACGCAGTATTTT. Translated: CASSYSGTSGADTQYF.

The V gene is TRBV5-1, the J gene TRBJ1-1; 9 nucleotides match TRBD1. CDR3 size: 14 residues. J lost 4 bases, V lost 7 bases, and 8 bases had no gene match. The germline gives CDR1 SGHRS, CDR2 YFSETQ. CDR3 DNA sequence: TGCGCCAGCCGCCCTACAGGGGGCTCCACTGAAGCTTTCTTT. This translates into CASRPTGGSTEAFF.

V is TRBV18 and J is TRBJ1-2, with 8 positions matching TRBD1. Trimming at V came to 5 bases and at J to 4 bases, leaving 6 bases not matched to a gene. The germline gives CDR1 KGHSH, CDR2 LQKENI. The CDR3 totals 14 residues. The CDR3 is CASSIGQGFYGYTF. The CDR3 DNA reads TGTGCCAGCTCAATCGGACAGGGATTCTATGGCTACACCTTC. Complete variable domain (other parts from reference TRBV18 and TRBJ1-2): NAGVMQNPRHLVRRRGQEARLRCSPMKGHSHVYWYRQLPEEGLKFMVYLQKENIIDESGMPKERFSAEFPKEGPSILRIQQVVRGDSAAYFCASSIGQGFYGYTFGSGTRLTVV.

The V gene is TRBV7-2, the J gene TRBJ1-4; TRBD1 aligns across 7 bases. From germline, CDR1 is SGHTA and CDR2 FQGNSA. CDR3 length equals 16 residues. V lost 1 base to trimming and J lost 1 base; unmatched junction nucleotides: 3. The CDR3 loop is CASSLEGARTNEKLFF. The CDR3 region has the DNA TGTGCCAGCAGCTTAGAGGGGGCTAGAACTAATGAAAAACTGTTTTTT. Variable domain in full (rest from reference TRBV7-2 and TRBJ1-4): GAGVSQSPSNKVTEKGKDVELRCDPISGHTALYWYRQSLGQGLEFLIYFQGNSAPDKSGLPSDRFSAERTGGSVSTLTIQRTQQEDSAVYLCASSLEGARTNEKLFFGSGTQLSVL.

The chain joins TRBV11-2 to TRBJ1-4; D may be TRBD1 (5 bases). This CDR3 is built from 17 residues. CDR1 and CDR2 (germline): SGHAT, FQNNGV. The V end was cut by 1 base, the J end by 3 bases, with 15 bases between. The CDR3 DNA reads as TGTGCCAGCAGCTTAGCCACGGTCAGGGCCCCTAATGAAAAACTGTTTTTT. It yields the protein CASSLATVRAPNEKLFF.

This chain connects TRBV4-3 to TRBJ2-3, with a tentative D call TRBD2 (6 bases). Germline CDR1 and CDR2: LGHNA and YSLEER. This CDR3 has 15 residues. The V end was cut by 1 base, the J end by 2 bases, with 10 bases between. The CDR3 DNA is TGCGCCAGCAGCCAAGTACTAGCAATCACAGATACGCAGTATTTT. It specifies CASSQVLAITDTQYF.

The chain has TRBV12-5 and TRBJ1-6; 11 nucleotides align to TRBD1. The CDR3 is 17 residues long. Per germline, CDR1 LGHNT and CDR2 FRNRAP. Losses at the gene ends were 6 bases for V and 1 base for J; bases not matched to a gene: 5. The CDR3 DNA sequence: TGTGCTAGTGGCCTCGGGACAGGGGGATCCTATAATTCACCCCTCCACTTT. This sequence encodes CASGLGTGGSYNSPLHF.

The chain recombines TRBV19 with TRBJ2-5, with a possible D match to TRBD2 (5 bases). Germline CDR1 and CDR2: LNHDA and SQIVND (reference sequence). The CDR3 is 13 amino acids. The V end lost 7 bases, the J end lost 5 bases, and 14 bases lay between the germline ends. The DNA for the CDR3 is TGTGCCAGTAAAGGGCGCGGGTCGGAGACCCAGTACTTC. Translation: CASKGRGSETQYF.

J is TRBJ1-1 and V is TRBV9; 7 nucleotides align to TRBD1. The germline V gene encodes CDR1 SGDLS and CDR2 YYNGEE. This CDR3 region has 14 residues. With V trimmed by 3 bases and J by 5 bases, 7 bases remained unmatched. The CDR3, as DNA: TGTGCCAGCAGCGAGAGAGGGGGCCGGACTGAAGCTTTCTTT. This translates into CASSERGGRTEAFF.

The gene calls are TRBV7-8 and TRBJ2-7; 7 bases are a match to TRBD1. The CDR3 sequence is 14 residues long. Per the germline V gene, CDR1 is SGHVS and CDR2 is FQNEAQ. With V trimmed by 3 bases and J by 4 bases, 6 bases remained unmatched. CDR3 nucleotide sequence: TGTGCCAGCAGCTTGGCCGGGACAGTGTACGAGCAGTACTTC. Translating it yields CASSLAGTVYEQYF.

The CDR3: CASSFQGADYGYTF. The CDR3 bases are TGTGCCAGCAGCTTTCAGGGGGCTGACTATGGCTACACCTTC. The chain couples TRBV5-5 to TRBJ1-2, with TRBD1 matching 8 bases. The V gene end was trimmed by 2 bases and the J gene end by 3 bases; junction bases not matched to a gene: 3. The germline V gene has CDR1 SGHKS and CDR2 YYEKEE (reference sequence). This CDR3 has 14 amino acids.

This chain connects TRBV9 to TRBJ2-4, with D unresolved. Per the germline V gene, CDR1 is SGDLS and CDR2 is YYNGEE. Trimming stripped 4 bases from V and 0 bases from J, with 8 bases between. The CDR3 has 14 amino acids. CDR3 residues: CASSPVLAKNIQYF. CDR3 nucleotide sequence: TGTGCCAGCAGCCCCGTCCTAGCCAAAAACATTCAGTACTTC.

The V call is TRBV27, the J call TRBJ2-3, with D possibly TRBD2 on 5 matching bases. This CDR3 has 17 amino acids. The germline CDR1 and CDR2 sequences are MNHEY and SMNVEV (reference sequence). The V end lost 5 bases, the J end lost 2 bases, and 20 bases lay between the germline ends. As DNA, the CDR3 is TGTGCCAGCAGTACTACCGGGGATACCCTAATCACAGATACGCAGTATTTT. This sequence encodes CASSTTGDTLITDTQYF.

The chain is built from TRBV7-6 and TRBJ2-2; 8 nucleotides line up with TRBD1. The CDR3 consists of 17 residues. The V and J ends lost 3 bases and 2 bases, in that order; junction bases with no gene match: 8. Germline CDR1 reads SGHVS; CDR2 reads FNYEAQ. CDR3 sequence: CASSLPDRGVNTGELFF. CDR3 DNA: TGTGCCAGCAGCTTGCCCGACAGGGGTGTAAACACCGGGGAGCTGTTTTTT.

V and J are TRBV4-1 and TRBJ2-7, with 8 nucleotides matching TRBD1. The CDR3 runs to 16 residues. Germline-derived CDR1 and CDR2 are MGHRA and YSYEKL. Trimming took 0 bases from V and 3 from J; bases not matched to a gene: 7. CDR3 region: CASSQEGRTGFYEQYF. The CDR3 nucleotides are TGCGCCAGCAGCCAAGAAGGTAGGACAGGGTTCTACGAGCAGTACTTC.

This clone has only a few counts. V and J are TRBV5-1 and TRBJ1-5; the D gene is possibly TRBD1 (5 bases). Between the trimmed V and J ends, which lost 4 bases and 9 bases, there was a span of 14 bases. CDR3 length: 13 residues. Germline lookup yields CDR1 SGHRS and CDR2 YFSETQ. In DNA, the CDR3 is TGCGCCAGCAGCGAGGGGACCGAGGGGCCCCAGCATTTT. The encoded protein is CASSEGTEGPQHF.

The chain combines TRBV4-3 with TRBJ2-5; D is perhaps TRBD2 (6 bases). V was trimmed by 1 base and J by 5 bases, leaving 11 bases between them. This CDR3 has 14 amino acids. Germline assignment: CDR1 LGHNA and CDR2 YSLEER. CDR3 bases: TGCGCCAGCAGCCAAGGCGCGGGGATGGAGACCCAGTACTTC. Its protein product is CASSQGAGMETQYF.

This clone was observed a handful of times. The genes are TRBV14 and TRBJ2-7, with D possibly TRBD1 on 6 matching bases. The V end was cut by 3 bases, the J end by 0 bases, with 15 bases between. Per the germline V gene, CDR1 is SGHDN and CDR2 is FVKESK. This CDR3 is built from 16 residues. DNA for the CDR3: TGTGCCAGCAGCCATAAACCAGGGGCGCCCTCCTACGAGCAGTACTTC. Translation gives CASSHKPGAPSYEQYF.

The chain has TRBV20-1 and TRBJ2-7, with D perhaps assigned TRBD1 or TRBD2 (5 bases each). Deletions cut 6 bases from V and 6 bases from J, with 12 bases between. The CDR3 has 11 residues. Germline V gene data show CDR1 as DFQATT and CDR2 as SNEGSKA (reference sequence). CDR3 in DNA: TGCAGTGCCCCGAGGGGTGGCGAGCAGTACTTC. It codes for CSAPRGGEQYF.

This clone was picked up one time. This chain links TRBV5-1 with TRBJ2-7, with TRBD1 matching 10 bases. The CDR3 length is 14 residues. Germline lookup yields CDR1 SGHRS and CDR2 YFSETQ. Trimming cost V 3 bases and J 5 bases; bases outside gene matches: 5. CDR3 protein: CASSSGTGVNEQYF. The CDR3 DNA sequence: TGCGCCAGCAGCTCCGGGACAGGGGTAAACGAGCAGTACTTC.

The chain links TRBV27 to TRBJ2-7; possibly TRBD1 or TRBD2 for D (6 bases each). Germline lookup yields CDR1 MNHEY and CDR2 SMNVEV (reference sequence). Trimming stripped 6 bases from V and 7 bases from J, with 19 bases between. The CDR3 totals 14 residues. As DNA, the CDR3 is TGTGCCAGCAGGCCCATCGGGGGCCGGTGGGAGCAGTACTTC. It translates to CASRPIGGRWEQYF.

This rearrangement joins TRBV30 to TRBJ2-3; 7 bases are a match to TRBD1. The CDR3 has 16 amino acids. After removal of 0 bases from V and 2 bases from J, the junction contained 8 bases not matched to a gene. Germline V gene data show CDR1 as GTSNPN and CDR2 as SVGIG (reference sequence). The chain's CDR3 is CAWSVQGLRVTDTQYF. In DNA, the CDR3 is TGTGCCTGGAGTGTACAGGGGCTCAGGGTCACAGATACGCAGTATTTT.

The genes are TRBV12-3 or TRBV12-4 and TRBJ1-2; D remains unclear. The V gene lost 2 bases and the J gene lost 4 bases, with 8 bases spanning the gap. The CDR3 length is 13 residues. The CDR3 here is CASSLSAVYGYTF. The CDR3 DNA reads as TGTGCCAGCAGTTTAAGTGCTGTCTATGGCTACACCTTC.

The chain combines TRBV12-5 with TRBJ2-3, with D perhaps matching TRBD1 or TRBD2 (5 bases each). Germline V lookup: CDR1 LGHNT, CDR2 FRNRAP. V was shortened by 6 bases and J by 2 bases, with 12 bases between the two germline ends. This CDR3 contains 14 residues. CDR3 sequence (DNA): TGTGCTAGTGGACCGGGGCTCGTCACAGATACGCAGTATTTT. This translates into CASGPGLVTDTQYF. Full variable domain (outside the CDR3, taken from reference TRBV12-5 and TRBJ2-3): DARVTQTPRHKVTEMGQEVTMRCQPILGHNTVFWYRQTMMQGLELLAYFRNRAPLDDSGMPKDRFSAEMPDATLATLKIQPSEPRDSAVYFCASGPGLVTDTQYFGPGTRLTVL.